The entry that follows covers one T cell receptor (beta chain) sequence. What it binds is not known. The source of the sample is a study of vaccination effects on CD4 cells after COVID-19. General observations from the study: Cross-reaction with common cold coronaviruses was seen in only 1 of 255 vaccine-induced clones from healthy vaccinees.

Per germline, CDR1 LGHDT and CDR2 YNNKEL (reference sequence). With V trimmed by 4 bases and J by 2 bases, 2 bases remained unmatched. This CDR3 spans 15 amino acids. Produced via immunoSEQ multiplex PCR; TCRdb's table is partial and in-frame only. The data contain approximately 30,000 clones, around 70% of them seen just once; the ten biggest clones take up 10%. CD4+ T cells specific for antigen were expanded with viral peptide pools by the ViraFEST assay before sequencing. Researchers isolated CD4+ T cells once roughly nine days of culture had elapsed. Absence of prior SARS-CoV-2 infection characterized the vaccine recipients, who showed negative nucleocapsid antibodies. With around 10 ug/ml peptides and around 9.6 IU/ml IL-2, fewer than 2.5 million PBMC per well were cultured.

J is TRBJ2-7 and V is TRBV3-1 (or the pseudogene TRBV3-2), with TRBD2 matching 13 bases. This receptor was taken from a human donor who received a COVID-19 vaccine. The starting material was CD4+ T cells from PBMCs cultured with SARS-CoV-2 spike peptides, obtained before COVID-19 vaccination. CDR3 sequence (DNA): TGTGCCAGCAGCCTCGGGACTAGCGGGACCTACGAGCAGTACTTC. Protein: CASSLGTSGTYEQYF.